The TCR beta chain under discussion was sequenced for a study of graft-versus-host responses after intestinal transplantation. This clone has just a few counts. Its specificity is unknown. The same CDR3 is also encoded by other DNA sequences in this sample. V gave up 2 bases and J gave up 0 bases; unmatched junction bases: 0. The CDR3 is made up of 14 amino acids. Germline V CDR1 and CDR2: SGDLS, YYNGEE. Findings of the study overall: GvH clones occurred in recipient marrow; some first appeared in ileum or blood. GvH clone levels peaked in circulation, and this peak was associated with early post-transplant HvG declines.

Profiling relied on immunoSEQ multiplex PCR, and the TCRdb table lists in-frame clones only, not all of them. The sample has roughly 25,000 clones; approximately 82% are singletons. The starting material was unstimulated CD8+ T cells sorted from spleen or lymph node cells, obtained before transplant. The receptor was derived from a human donor who was the organ donor for an intestinal transplant. V usage is TRBV9 and J usage is TRBJ2-7, with 9 bases identical to TRBD1. CDR3 in DNA: TGTGCCAGCAGCGTGACAGGGGGCTCCTACGAGCAGTACTTC. Encoded protein: CASSVTGGSYEQYF.